The 14 T cell receptor beta chains reported below all come from one sample, sequenced in a study of blood T cell repertoires in COVID-19. TCRdb's copy holds only in-frame clones and misses some; the assay was immunoSEQ multiplex PCR. The sample holds 60,000 to 65,000 clones, roughly 87% seen once. The sequencing input was peripheral blood. These receptors were collected from a man aged 50 to 59 with active COVID-19.

The chain uses TRBV27 and TRBJ2-7; 7 nucleotides match TRBD1. There are 12 residues in the CDR3. Germline V gene lookup returns CDR1 MNHEY and CDR2 SMNVEV (reference sequence). V shed 4 bases and J 6 bases; nucleotides not matched to a gene: 3. The DNA for the CDR3 is TGTGCCAGCAGTTCTGACAGGGCCGAGCAGTACTTC. It yields the protein CASSSDRAEQYF.

The rearrangement links TRBV18 to TRBJ1-6; D may be TRBD1 (5 bases). From germline, CDR1 is KGHSH and CDR2 LQKENI. Trimming cost V 2 bases and J 9 bases, with 20 bases left between them. This CDR3 spans 17 amino acids. The CDR3 spells CASSPFGRGQAPSPLHF. DNA for the CDR3: TGTGCCAGCTCACCATTCGGGCGGGGCCAAGCCCCTTCACCCCTCCACTTT.

CDR3 in DNA: TGCGCCAGCAGCTTGGGACAGGGTGGCGAGCAGTACTTC. This encodes CASSLGQGGEQYF. The chain combines TRBV5-1 with TRBJ2-7, with 7 bases aligning to TRBD1. Looked up from germline, CDR1 is SGHRS and CDR2 is YFSETQ. This CDR3 is built from 13 residues. V lost 0 bases, J lost 6 bases, and 3 bases stayed unmatched. Full variable domain (missing parts from reference TRBV5-1 and TRBJ2-7): KAGVTQTPRYLIKTRGQQVTLSCSPISGHRSVSWYQQTPGQGLQFLFEYFSETQRNKGNFPGRFSGRQFSNSRSEMNVSTLELGDSALYLCASSLGQGGEQYFGPGTRLTVT.

The chain has TRBV3-1 (or the pseudogene TRBV3-2) and TRBJ1-2; 7 positions match TRBD1. The CDR3 runs 13 residues. J was trimmed by 4 bases and V by 4 bases; bases with no gene match: 3. Looked up from germline, CDR1 is LGHDT and CDR2 is YNNKEL (reference sequence). The CDR3 sequence: CASSPRTGYGYTF. DNA for the CDR3: TGTGCCAGCAGCCCCCGGACAGGCTATGGCTACACCTTC.

This chain connects TRBV6-5 to TRBJ2-3; 10 bases map to TRBD2. After removal of 2 bases from V and 7 bases from J, the junction contained 3 bases not matched to a gene. Germline CDR1 is MNHEY and CDR2 is SVGAGI. The CDR3 sequence is 14 residues long. The CDR3 protein is CASSYASGGNTQYF. DNA of the CDR3: TGTGCCAGCAGTTACGCTAGCGGGGGAAATACGCAGTATTTT.

The chain couples TRBV7-9 to TRBJ2-5; D uncertain. CDR1 SEHNR and CDR2 FQNEAQ come from the germline V gene (reference sequence). This CDR3 contains 14 residues. V lost 1 base and J lost 1, with 7 bases in between. CDR3 loop: CASSLVTPQETQYF. CDR3 sequence (DNA): TGTGCCAGCAGCTTAGTCACACCCCAAGAGACCCAGTACTTC.

The CDR3 loop is CASSLVQSKVYNEQFF. The CDR3 DNA sequence: TGTGCCAGCAGCTTAGTGCAATCTAAAGTCTACAATGAGCAGTTCTTC. This sequence joins TRBV7-9 and TRBJ2-1; no clear D gene. This CDR3 is built from 16 residues. The V end was cut by 1 base, the J end by 3 bases, with 13 bases between. Germline V gene lookup returns CDR1 SEHNR and CDR2 FQNEAQ (reference sequence).

This clone was seen only a few times. The chain combines TRBV5-1 with TRBJ2-1, with 13 bases that match TRBD2. CDR1 and CDR2 from the germline V gene are SGHRS and YFSETQ. The trim removed 1 base at V and 7 bases at J, leaving 5 bases unmatched. CDR3 length equals 16 residues. The CDR3 region is CASSLILAGGRNEQFF. For the CDR3, the DNA is TGCGCCAGCAGCTTGATACTAGCGGGGGGGCGGAATGAGCAGTTCTTC. Complete variable domain (other parts from reference TRBV5-1 and TRBJ2-1): KAGVTQTPRYLIKTRGQQVTLSCSPISGHRSVSWYQQTPGQGLQFLFEYFSETQRNKGNFPGRFSGRQFSNSRSEMNVSTLELGDSALYLCASSLILAGGRNEQFFGPGTRLTVL.

CDR3 loop: CASVQGQGKSYEQYF. DNA for the CDR3: TGTGCCAGCGTCCAGGGACAGGGAAAGTCCTACGAGCAGTACTTC. The chain employs TRBV6-5 and TRBJ2-7; 9 bases line up with TRBD1. The germline CDR1 and CDR2 sequences are MNHEY and SVGAGI. CDR3 size: 15 residues. With V trimmed by 8 bases and J by 1 base, 9 bases remained unmatched.

The CDR3, as DNA: TGCAGTGCTGGTGGGACAGGAAAATCCTACGAGCAGTACTTC. Its translation is CSAGGTGKSYEQYF. The rearrangement joins TRBV20-1 to TRBJ2-7; 8 nucleotides match TRBD1. The CDR3 sequence is 14 residues long. Germline loops: CDR1 DFQATT, CDR2 SNEGSKA (reference sequence). With V trimmed by 5 bases and J by 1 base, 7 bases remained unmatched.

The V and J genes are TRBV12-3 or TRBV12-4 and TRBJ1-2, with 9 bases that match TRBD1. Trimming took 6 bases from V and 8 from J; bases not matched to a gene: 4. The length of the CDR3 is 12 residues. The CDR3 spells CASSLGTGGYTF. CDR3 bases: TGTGCCAGCAGCCTAGGGACAGGGGGCTACACCTTC.

This chain connects TRBV7-8 to TRBJ2-2, with D possibly matching TRBD1 (7 bases). The CDR3 length is 16 residues. V shed 5 bases and J shed 2 bases, with 15 bases lying between them. CDR1 and CDR2 (germline): SGHVS, FQNEAQ. CDR3 in DNA: TGTGCCAGCAGCCCGTCAGGGGGAGGTAACACCGGGGAGCTGTTTTTT. This encodes CASSPSGGGNTGELFF.

The chain uses TRBV28 and TRBJ2-7, with 9 nucleotides matching TRBD1. The V gene's germline CDR1 is MDHEN and CDR2 SYDVKM. The CDR3 sequence is 19 residues long. V shed 5 bases, J shed 4 bases, and the junction held 21 bases outside the gene matches. CDR3 in DNA: TGTGCCAGCAGTCATCTGGGGAGGGGACAGGGTAGGCGGCCTTACGAGCAGTACTTC. This sequence encodes CASSHLGRGQGRRPYEQYF.

CDR3 nucleotide sequence: TGTGCCAGTAGTATAGCACCTGCAGGGGGAAATTCACCCCTCCACTTT. Protein sequence: CASSIAPAGGNSPLHF. This chain links TRBV19 with TRBJ1-6, with 7 bases fitting TRBD1. V was pared by 1 base and J by 7 bases, with 7 bases of the junction left unmatched. The CDR3 length is 16 residues. Per germline, CDR1 LNHDA and CDR2 SQIVND (reference sequence).